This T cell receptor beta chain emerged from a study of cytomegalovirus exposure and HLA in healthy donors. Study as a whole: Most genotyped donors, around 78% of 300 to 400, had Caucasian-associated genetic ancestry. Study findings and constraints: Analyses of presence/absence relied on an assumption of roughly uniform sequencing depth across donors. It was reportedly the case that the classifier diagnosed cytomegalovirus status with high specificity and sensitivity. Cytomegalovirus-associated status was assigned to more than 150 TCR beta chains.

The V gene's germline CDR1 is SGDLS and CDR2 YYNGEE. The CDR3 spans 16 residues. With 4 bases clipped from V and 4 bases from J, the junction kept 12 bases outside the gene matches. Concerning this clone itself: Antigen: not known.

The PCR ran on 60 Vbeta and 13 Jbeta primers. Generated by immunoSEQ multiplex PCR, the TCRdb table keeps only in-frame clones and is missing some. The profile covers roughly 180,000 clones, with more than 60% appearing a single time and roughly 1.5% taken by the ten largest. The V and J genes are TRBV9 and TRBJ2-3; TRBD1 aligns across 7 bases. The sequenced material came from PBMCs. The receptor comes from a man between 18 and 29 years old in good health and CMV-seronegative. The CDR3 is CASSPIPQGRADTQYF. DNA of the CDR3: TGTGCCAGCAGCCCCATCCCACAGGGGCGTGCAGATACGCAGTATTTT.